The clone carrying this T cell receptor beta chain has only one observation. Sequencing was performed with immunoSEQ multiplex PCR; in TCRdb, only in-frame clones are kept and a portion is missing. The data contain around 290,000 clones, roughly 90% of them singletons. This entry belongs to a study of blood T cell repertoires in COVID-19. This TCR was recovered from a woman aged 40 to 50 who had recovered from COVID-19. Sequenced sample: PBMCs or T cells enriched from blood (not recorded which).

The CDR3 coding sequence is TGTGCCTGGAGTGTGGGGGGTGTATCAGATACGCAGTATTTT. It translates to CAWSVGGVSDTQYF. The chain carries TRBV30 and TRBJ2-3; a possible D gene is TRBD2 (6 bases). The CDR3 runs 14 residues. V lost 0 bases to trimming and J lost 4 bases, with 11 bases between them. CDR1 is GTSNPN, CDR2 SVGIG, per germline (reference sequence).